This passage covers 21 T cell receptor beta chains from one sample sequenced in a study of cytomegalovirus exposure and HLA in healthy donors. In the PCR, 60 Vbeta and 13 Jbeta primers were used. Method: immunoSEQ multiplex PCR; TCRdb's copy keeps in-frame clones and lacks some. The sample has roughly 150,000 clones; 80% are singletons. What was sequenced was PBMCs. The origin of the receptors is a middle-aged woman in good health and CMV-seronegative.

This chain joins TRBV11-3 and TRBJ2-5; tentatively, D is TRBD1 (6 bases). Germline V gene data show CDR1 as SGHNT and CDR2 as YENEEA. CDR3 size: 14 residues. V lost 0 bases to trimming and J lost 5 bases, with 10 bases between them. DNA for the CDR3: TGTGCCAGCAGCTTAGACAGGGGAAGGGAGACCCAGTACTTC. It yields the protein CASSLDRGRETQYF.

V is TRBV7-8 and J is TRBJ1-1; 8 bases line up with TRBD1. Germline V gene sequence: CDR1 SGHVS, CDR2 FQNEAQ. The V and J ends lost 3 bases and 5 bases, in that order; junction bases with no gene match: 2. CDR3 size: 13 residues. The CDR3 bases are TGTGCCAGCAGCTTGACAGGGGTTACTGAAGCTTTCTTT. Residues: CASSLTGVTEAFF. The full variable domain, in which reference TRBV7-8 and TRBJ1-1 provide the parts outside the CDR3, is GAGVSQSPRYKVAKRGQDVALRCDPISGHVSLFWYQQALGQGPEFLTYFQNEAQLDKSGLPSDRFFAERPEGSVSTLKIQRTQQEDSAVYLCASSLTGVTEAFFGQGTRLTVV.

The V gene is TRBV18, the J gene TRBJ1-2; D possibly corresponds to TRBD1 (6 bases). Trimming stripped 3 bases from V and 4 bases from J, with 12 bases between. Germline CDR1 and CDR2: KGHSH and LQKENI. This CDR3 has 14 residues. DNA of the CDR3: TGTGCCAGCTCACCCCGACAGGACCTCTATGGCTACACCTTC. Amino acids: CASSPRQDLYGYTF. Combining the CDR3 with reference TRBV18 and TRBJ1-2 gives the whole variable domain NAGVMQNPRHLVRRRGQEARLRCSPMKGHSHVYWYRQLPEEGLKFMVYLQKENIIDESGMPKERFSAEFPKEGPSILRIQQVVRGDSAAYFCASSPRQDLYGYTFGSGTRLTVV.

The chain joins TRBV28 to TRBJ2-7; 14 bases are a match to TRBD2. The germline gives CDR1 MDHEN, CDR2 SYDVKM. This CDR3 region has 18 residues. The V gene end was trimmed by 5 bases and the J gene end by 2 bases; junction bases not matched to a gene: 11. The CDR3 DNA follows: TGTGCCAGCAGTCCCCTCGGGACTAGCGGGAGCGGGGCCTACGAGCAGTACTTC. Translating gives CASSPLGTSGSGAYEQYF.

This clone has only a few counts. V gene TRBV5-1 combines with J gene TRBJ2-5; D might be TRBD2 (5 bases). With 0 bases removed from V and 1 base from J, the gap between germline ends came to 7 bases. The V gene's germline CDR1 is SGHRS and CDR2 YFSETQ. The CDR3 covers 14 residues. The CDR3 DNA reads as TGCGCCAGCAGCTTGGGACTACTCCAAGAGACCCAGTACTTC. Translated, it gives CASSLGLLQETQYF.

This chain connects TRBV4-3 to TRBJ2-3; 8 bases line up with TRBD2. V shed 0 bases, J shed 2 bases, and the junction held 10 bases outside the gene matches. From germline, CDR1 is LGHNA and CDR2 YSLEER. This CDR3 comprises 18 residues. DNA of the CDR3: TGCGCCAGCAGCCAAGATTTGAGCGGGGGACAATCCACAGATACGCAGTATTTT. As protein: CASSQDLSGGQSTDTQYF.

This clone was observed a few times. The chain has TRBV11-2 and TRBJ2-5; 7 bases are a match to TRBD1. The V gene's germline CDR1 is SGHAT and CDR2 FQNNGV. The V and J ends lost 2 bases and 4 bases, in that order; junction bases with no gene match: 7. The CDR3 extends over 15 amino acids. CDR3 bases: TGTGCCAGCAGCTTAAACCAGGGGGTCCGAGAGACCCAGTACTTC. Its translation: CASSLNQGVRETQYF.

V and J are TRBV28 and TRBJ1-1; 9 bases line up with TRBD1. The V and J ends lost 6 bases and 5 bases, in that order; junction bases with no gene match: 4. Germline V CDR1 and CDR2: MDHEN, SYDVKM. The CDR3 covers 13 residues. CDR3 bases: TGTGCCAGCAGAATACAGGGGGCTACTGAAGCTTTCTTT. Amino acid sequence: CASRIQGATEAFF.

About this clone itself: Mismatch with germline at one junction end may stem from a read error. Other DNA sequences in the same sample also yield this CDR3. The chain links TRBV2 to TRBJ1-2, with TRBD1 matching over 7 bases. This CDR3 is 13 amino acids long. CDR1 and CDR2 (germline): SNHLY, FYNNEI. The CDR3 region has the DNA TGTGCTAGCAGTCGACAGGGTGACTATGGCTACACCTTC. Protein sequence: CASSRQGDYGYTF.

The chain is built from TRBV6-6 and TRBJ2-4; TRBD1 aligns across 9 bases. Trimming removed 5 bases from V and 8 bases from J; junction bases left unmatched: 7. The CDR3 runs 14 residues. Germline assignment: CDR1 MNHNY and CDR2 SVGAGI (reference sequence). Here the CDR3 reads CASSPPGQGDIQYF. The CDR3 region has the DNA TGTGCCAGCAGTCCTCCGGGACAGGGAGACATTCAGTACTTC.

With regard to this clone: Other nucleotide sequences in the sample specify the same CDR3. This sequence joins TRBV2 and TRBJ1-5; TRBD1 matches at 9 bases. The CDR3 loop spans 13 amino acids. Trimming removed 5 bases from V and 5 bases from J; junction bases left unmatched: 1. Germline V CDR1 and CDR2: SNHLY, FYNNEI. The CDR3 bases are TGTGCCAGCAGTAGGGACAGGGATCAGCCCCAGCATTTT. Translating gives CASSRDRDQPQHF.

Here the CDR3 DNA reads TGTGCCACCAGCAGAGATCTGCAGGGGGCGGGCAATCAGCCCCAGCATTTT. It codes for CATSRDLQGAGNQPQHF. V gene TRBV15 combines with J gene TRBJ1-5; 8 positions match TRBD1. J was trimmed by 2 bases and V by 0 bases; bases with no gene match: 6. The germline gives CDR1 LNHNV, CDR2 YYDKDF (reference sequence). The CDR3 spans 17 residues.

V and J are TRBV6-1 and TRBJ1-3; D remains ambiguous. CDR1 and CDR2 (germline): MNHNS, SASEGT. The CDR3 covers 17 residues. Trimming stripped 1 base from V and 6 bases from J, with 19 bases between. The CDR3 is CASSEERGSDPENTIYF. CDR3 in DNA: TGTGCCAGCAGTGAAGAACGGGGATCGGACCCGGAAAACACCATATATTTT.

In nucleotides, the CDR3 is TGTGCCAGCAGCGCCCCCGGCGCACAGGGAGATACGCAGTATTTT. Its translation is CASSAPGAQGDTQYF. The genes are TRBV7-6 and TRBJ2-3; D is perhaps TRBD1 (6 bases). The CDR3 extends over 15 amino acids. Germline values: CDR1 SGHVS, CDR2 FNYEAQ. Deletions cut 5 bases from V and 5 bases from J, with 17 bases between. The entire variable domain, with the rest obtained from reference TRBV7-6 and TRBJ2-3, is as follows: GAGVSQSPRYKVTKRGQDVALRCDPISGHVSLYWYRQALGQGPEFLTYFNYEAQQDKSGLPNDRFSAERPEGSISTLTIQRTEQRDSAMYRCASSAPGAQGDTQYFGPGTRLTVL.

The gene calls are TRBV6-6 and TRBJ1-1; unclear D gene. V was clipped by 6 bases and J by 1 base, with 9 bases between them. Germline V gene sequence: CDR1 MNHNY, CDR2 SVGAGI (reference sequence). The CDR3 runs to 13 residues. The CDR3 spells CASRPNGNTEAFF. The CDR3 coding sequence is TGTGCCAGCAGGCCCAACGGGAACACTGAAGCTTTCTTT.

The chain recombines TRBV28 with TRBJ1-2, with 12 positions matching TRBD1. With V trimmed by 6 bases and J by 4 bases, 9 bases remained unmatched. This CDR3 spans 16 amino acids. The germline V gene has CDR1 MDHEN and CDR2 SYDVKM. The CDR3 here is CASSTTGTGGGYGYTF. The CDR3 DNA reads TGTGCCAGCAGCACAACCGGGACAGGGGGCGGCTATGGCTACACCTTC.

The V gene is TRBV6-4, the J gene TRBJ2-7, with D maybe TRBD1 (6 bases). The CDR3 has 14 residues. The V gene lost 2 bases and the J gene lost 4 bases, with 12 bases spanning the gap. The germline V gene encodes CDR1 MRHNA and CDR2 SNTAGT. The CDR3 loop reads CASSDPQGPYEQYF. DNA of the CDR3: TGTGCCAGCAGTGACCCCCAGGGGCCTTACGAGCAGTACTTC.

The chain carries TRBV7-2 and TRBJ2-7; 8 bases line up with TRBD1. CDR1 and CDR2 from the germline V gene are SGHTA and FQGNSA. The ends lost 1 base at V and 5 bases at J; junction bases unmatched: 4. The CDR3 length is 14 residues. The CDR3 DNA follows: TGTGCCAGCAGCTTAGGACAGGGGAGAAACGAGCAGTACTTC. Encoded protein: CASSLGQGRNEQYF.

The genes are TRBV7-3 and TRBJ2-1, with 14 bases aligning to TRBD2. The length of the CDR3 is 15 residues. Germline CDR1 is SGHTA and CDR2 is FQGTGA. The junction had 7 bases not matched to a gene; V was cut back by 6 bases and J by 9 bases. The CDR3 loop is CASRPGTSGSGEQFF. CDR3 nucleotides: TGTGCCAGCAGACCCGGGACTAGCGGGAGTGGTGAGCAGTTCTTC.

This clone occurred once. The rearrangement links TRBV12-2 to TRBJ2-1; the D call TRBD2 from the table was never checked on the DNA. TRBV12-2 represents a pseudogene. This CDR3 region has 23 residues. In DNA, the CDR3 is TGTGCAGGTCGCTTAGTCTTGCCTCGGGTACAGTCAAATCTAGCGGAAAGTTTCAATGAGCAGTTCTTC. Translation gives CAGRLVLPRVQSNLAESFNEQFF.

This chain links TRBV9 with TRBJ2-1, with 8 positions matching TRBD2. The V and J ends lost 5 bases and 1 base, in that order; junction bases with no gene match: 5. The CDR3 has 15 residues. Germline V gene lookup returns CDR1 SGDLS and CDR2 YYNGEE. Here the CDR3 reads CASSLGGDSYNEQFF. Here the CDR3 DNA reads TGTGCCAGCAGTCTCGGGGGGGATTCCTACAATGAGCAGTTCTTC.